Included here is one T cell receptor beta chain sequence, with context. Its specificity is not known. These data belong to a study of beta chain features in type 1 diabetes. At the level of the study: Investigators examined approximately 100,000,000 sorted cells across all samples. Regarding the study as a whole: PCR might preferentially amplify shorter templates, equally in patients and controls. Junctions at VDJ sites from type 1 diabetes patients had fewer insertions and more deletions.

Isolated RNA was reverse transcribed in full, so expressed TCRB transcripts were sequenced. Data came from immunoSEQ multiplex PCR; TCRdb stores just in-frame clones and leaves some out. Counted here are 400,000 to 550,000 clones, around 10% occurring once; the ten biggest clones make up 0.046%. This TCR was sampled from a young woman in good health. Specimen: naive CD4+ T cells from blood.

CDR3 residues: CASQWGNTEAFF. The CDR3 DNA follows: TGTGCCAGCCAGTGGGGGAACACTGAAGCTTTCTTT. This chain joins TRBV25-1 and TRBJ1-1; D gene unclear. V was pared by 8 bases and J by 1 base, with 8 bases between. This CDR3 spans 12 amino acids. Per the germline V gene, CDR1 is MGHDK and CDR2 is SYGVNS.